The T cell receptor beta chain described here comes from a study of CD8+ T cells in alopecia areata. Study summary: Oral tofacitinib, 5 to 10 mg twice daily, was given in an open-label trial. Study conclusions and caveats: Expanded CD8+ clones among the top 100, and scalp clonality, were significantly decreased by tofacitinib. Persistence in scalp and blood during tofacitinib was observed for many expanded lesional clones.

V lost 4 bases and J 7 bases, leaving 11 bases between the germline ends. There are 13 residues in the CDR3. In germline, CDR1 is SNHLY, CDR2 FYNNEI. This clone has just a few counts. Its antigen remains unidentified. Sequencing used cDNA as its template, made by extracting RNA and reverse transcribing it. The repertoire was sequenced with immunoSEQ multiplex PCR; TCRdb's copy has only in-frame clones and lacks some. The sample includes fewer than 250,000 clones, roughly three fifths of them seen just once. Treatment reported: oral pan-JAK inhibitor, 5-10 mg twice daily. The receptor's source is a human donor with alopecia areata. The gene calls are TRBV2 and TRBJ1-5; maybe TRBD1 (5 bases). This specimen was CD4+ T cells sorted from blood, taken at week 4, from a patient treated with tofacitinib. For the CDR3, the DNA is TGTGCCAGCAGTGGCAGGGAACGACAGCCCCAGCATTTT. Amino acid sequence: CASSGRERQPQHF. Using reference TRBV2 and TRBJ1-5 for the parts outside the CDR3, the full variable domain is EPEVTQTPSHQVTQMGQEVILRCVPISNHLYFYWYRQILGQKVEFLVSFYNNEISEKSEIFDDQFSVERPDGSNFTLKIRSTKLEDSAMYFCASSGRERQPQHFGDGTRLSIL.